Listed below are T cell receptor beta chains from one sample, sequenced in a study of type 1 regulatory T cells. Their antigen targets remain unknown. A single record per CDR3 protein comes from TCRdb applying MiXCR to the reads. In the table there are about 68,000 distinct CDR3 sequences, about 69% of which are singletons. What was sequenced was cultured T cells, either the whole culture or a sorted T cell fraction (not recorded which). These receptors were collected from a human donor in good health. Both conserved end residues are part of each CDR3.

cdr3_aa: CASSELGGRMSTDTQYF
j_call: TRBJ2-3
v_call: TRBV3-1

cdr3_aa: CASSPGGGGANYGYTF
j_call: TRBJ1-2
v_call: TRBV28

cdr3_aa: CAWSVKGGFTDTQYF
j_call: TRBJ2-3
v_call: TRBV30

cdr3_aa: CATSIGSGVEQYF
j_call: TRBJ2-7
v_call: TRBV15

cdr3_aa: CATLLAGGGEQFF
j_call: TRBJ2-1
v_call: TRBV19

cdr3_aa: CASSSQGDRPQHF
j_call: TRBJ1-5
v_call: TRBV7-9

cdr3_aa: CASSDSGSPYGNEQFF
j_call: TRBJ2-1
v_call: TRBV10-1

cdr3_aa: CSAPRDVSYNEQFF
j_call: TRBJ2-1
v_call: TRBV20-1

cdr3_aa: CSARATGWGDTQYF
j_call: TRBJ2-3
v_call: TRBV20-1

cdr3_aa: CASRFTGGGGGYTF
j_call: TRBJ1-2
v_call: TRBV27

cdr3_aa: CSARLGRGDGNTIYF
j_call: TRBJ1-3
v_call: TRBV20-1

cdr3_aa: CASRARGGEDQPQHF
j_call: TRBJ1-5
v_call: TRBV7-2

cdr3_aa: CASSPKGLAGGEQFF
j_call: TRBJ2-1
v_call: TRBV7-3

cdr3_aa: CASSFQGKHEKLFF
j_call: TRBJ1-4
v_call: TRBV27

cdr3_aa: CASSPLSVGEQYF
j_call: TRBJ2-7
v_call: TRBV7-9

cdr3_aa: CASSSAETGTYEQYF
j_call: TRBJ2-7
v_call: TRBV4-1

cdr3_aa: CASSSRLKPGHEQFF
j_call: TRBJ2-1
v_call: TRBV5-4

cdr3_aa: CASSTGTSGSWNIQYF
j_call: TRBJ2-4
v_call: TRBV7-2

cdr3_aa: CATGDPGLAKLTYNEQSF
j_call: TRBJ2-1
v_call: TRBV24-1

cdr3_aa: CASSDKAGHNTGELFF
j_call: TRBJ2-2
v_call: TRBV12-3/TRBV12-4

cdr3_aa: CSVGAGGQPQHF
j_call: TRBJ1-5
v_call: TRBV29-1

cdr3_aa: CSASGLAGGPYEQYF
j_call: TRBJ2-7
v_call: TRBV20-1

cdr3_aa: CASGTTTRGNQETQYF
j_call: TRBJ2-5
v_call: TRBV6-6

cdr3_aa: CSAREGVLYNEQFF
j_call: TRBJ2-1
v_call: TRBV20-1

cdr3_aa: CATSESGLAANNEQFF
j_call: TRBJ2-1
v_call: TRBV15

cdr3_aa: CASSPQGNTEAFF
j_call: TRBJ1-1
v_call: TRBV18

cdr3_aa: CASSPDNTGELFF
j_call: TRBJ2-2
v_call: TRBV7-3

cdr3_aa: CASSVSRDTETQYF
j_call: TRBJ2-5
v_call: TRBV7-2

cdr3_aa: CASKPLEPQETQYF
j_call: TRBJ2-5
v_call: TRBV27

cdr3_aa: CASWASGSSYEQYF
j_call: TRBJ2-7
v_call: TRBV7-9

cdr3_aa: CASSGYSGGGNTIYF
j_call: TRBJ1-3
v_call: TRBV9

cdr3_aa: CSARHRGFLEEQYF
j_call: TRBJ2-7
v_call: TRBV20-1

cdr3_aa: CASSPRGTAKNIQYF
j_call: TRBJ2-4
v_call: TRBV7-2

cdr3_aa: CASSSYRQGYNEQFF
j_call: TRBJ2-1
v_call: TRBV5-1

cdr3_aa: CASSISGVGTEAFF
j_call: TRBJ1-1
v_call: TRBV5-1

cdr3_aa: CASSLYKGAGGVYEQYF
j_call: TRBJ2-7
v_call: TRBV5-1

cdr3_aa: CASRPGLAASSYEQYF
j_call: TRBJ2-7
v_call: TRBV6-5

cdr3_aa: CASSQASAGLAEKRLAKNIQYF
j_call: TRBJ2-4
v_call: TRBV4-1

cdr3_aa: CASSYGGSGRANNEQFF
j_call: TRBJ2-1
v_call: TRBV12-3/TRBV12-4

cdr3_aa: CASSQKTSTEAFF
j_call: TRBJ1-1
v_call: TRBV3-1

cdr3_aa: CASSSGTMSYNEQFF
j_call: TRBJ2-1
v_call: TRBV5-1

cdr3_aa: CASSLEGATSNQPQHF
j_call: TRBJ1-5
v_call: TRBV5-1

cdr3_aa: CASSERSGRLILSNEQFF
j_call: TRBJ2-1
v_call: TRBV2

cdr3_aa: CASSYETNPMAGELFF
j_call: TRBJ2-2
v_call: TRBV6-5

cdr3_aa: CASRRTVNYGYTF
j_call: TRBJ1-2
v_call: TRBV6-2/TRBV6-3

cdr3_aa: CASSQVNTEAFF
j_call: TRBJ1-1
v_call: TRBV28

cdr3_aa: CASSVYNGYNEQFF
j_call: TRBJ2-1
v_call: TRBV11-2

cdr3_aa: CASRDRGRADTQYF
j_call: TRBJ2-3
v_call: TRBV19

cdr3_aa: CASSLSTGPTFRTPRVRELFF
j_call: TRBJ2-2
v_call: TRBV27

cdr3_aa: CATSSGNTEAFF
j_call: TRBJ1-1
v_call: TRBV15

cdr3_aa: CASSDRGRGETQYF
j_call: TRBJ2-5
v_call: TRBV6-1

cdr3_aa: CASSPDRGWNSPLHF
j_call: TRBJ1-6
v_call: TRBV11-1

cdr3_aa: CASADRGPNTGELFF
j_call: TRBJ2-2
v_call: TRBV19

cdr3_aa: CASSQEVAAHTDTQYF
j_call: TRBJ2-3
v_call: TRBV4-2

cdr3_aa: CASSGSGFSNQPQHF
j_call: TRBJ1-5
v_call: TRBV6-5